The 27 T cell receptor beta chains listed next were all sequenced from one sample in a study of shared clonotypes between healthy human individuals. Clones were sequenced by immunoSEQ multiplex PCR, and TCRdb holds only the in-frame ones, with some missing. The repertoire has about 2.4 million clones, over 85% of them found once; the top ten carry about 0.38%. What was sequenced was naive CD4+ T cells from PBMCs. Regarding subset: CD45RA+ positively selected. The source is a man younger than 35 in good health. Some clones in this sample may be carry-over from other donors' samples.

The chain combines TRBV5-6 with TRBJ2-1, with 9 positions matching TRBD2. Germline CDR1 is SGHDT and CDR2 is YYEEEE. The V and J ends lost 2 bases and 4 bases, in that order; junction bases with no gene match: 10. This CDR3 has 17 residues. The CDR3 nucleotides are TGTGCCAGCAGCTTCTATGAGGGCGGGAGGGGGTACAATGAGCAGTTCTTC. Translating gives CASSFYEGGRGYNEQFF.

This chain uses TRBV19 with TRBJ1-4; 7 nucleotides match TRBD1. Per germline, CDR1 LNHDA and CDR2 SQIVND (reference sequence). CDR3 length: 15 residues. Unmatched junction bases numbered 6, after V lost 6 bases and J lost 2 bases. CDR3 nucleotide sequence: TGTGCCAGTAGCGACCGAGGGGGCACTAATGAAAAACTGTTTTTT. It translates to CASSDRGGTNEKLFF.

J is TRBJ2-3 and V is TRBV7-3; 10 bases are shared with TRBD2. Losses at the gene ends were 0 bases for V and 4 bases for J; bases not matched to a gene: 7. This CDR3 is 17 amino acids long. Germline V gives CDR1 SGHTA, CDR2 FQGTGA. In nucleotides, the CDR3 is TGTGCCAGCAGCTTAACTCGGACTAGCGGCGGGGCAGATACGCAGTATTTT. It codes for CASSLTRTSGGADTQYF.

Remarks on this clone: The sample holds other DNA sequences that translate to the same CDR3. V and J are TRBV28 and TRBJ2-3; 9 bases align to TRBD2. This CDR3 has 14 residues. CDR1 is MDHEN, CDR2 SYDVKM, per germline. After removal of 6 bases from V and 2 bases from J, the junction contained 3 bases not matched to a gene. CDR3 nucleotide sequence: TGTGCCAGCAGCCTAGCGGGAAACACAGATACGCAGTATTTT. Translating gives CASSLAGNTDTQYF.

The V gene is TRBV19, the J gene TRBJ1-1; D is perhaps TRBD1 (5 bases). CDR3 length: 15 amino acids. V gave up 3 bases and J gave up 0 bases, with 11 bases separating them. Germline CDR1 reads LNHDA; CDR2 reads SQIVND (reference sequence). CDR3 protein: CASSMGPGLNTEAFF. DNA of the CDR3: TGTGCCAGTAGTATGGGCCCAGGGTTGAACACTGAAGCTTTCTTT.

The chain combines TRBV7-2 with TRBJ2-7; D ambiguous. With 2 bases removed from V and 3 bases from J, the gap between germline ends came to 8 bases. Germline V gene data show CDR1 as SGHTA and CDR2 as FQGNSA. The CDR3 totals 13 residues. The CDR3 nucleotides are TGTGCCAGCAGCTTAACCGGGCTCTACGAGCAGTACTTC. This gives the protein CASSLTGLYEQYF.

V and J are TRBV10-2 and TRBJ2-2; a weak D match, TRBD2 (6 bases). Germline CDR1 and CDR2: WSHSY and SAAADI. The CDR3 runs to 16 residues. Trimming took off 0 bases at V and 7 bases at J, with 15 bases between the two ends. The CDR3 reads CASSESRRGGVGELFF. The CDR3 DNA follows: TGCGCCAGCAGTGAGTCGAGGAGGGGCGGTGTCGGGGAGCTGTTTTTT.

This clone was picked up a small number of times. CDR3 sequence reads: CASRPGQINTEAFF. CDR3 DNA: TGTGCCAGTAGACCGGGACAGATTAACACTGAAGCTTTCTTT. The chain uses TRBV19 and TRBJ1-1; 7 positions agree with TRBD1. The CDR3 is made up of 14 amino acids. Germline loops: CDR1 LNHDA, CDR2 SQIVND (reference sequence). Losses at the gene ends were 6 bases for V and 2 bases for J; bases not matched to a gene: 6.

In its sample, this clone was seen a few times. The chain combines TRBV30 with TRBJ1-1; possibly TRBD1 for D (5 bases). The germline CDR1 and CDR2 sequences are GTSNPN and SVGIG (reference sequence). There are 13 residues in the CDR3. V was clipped by 0 bases and J by 9 bases, with 14 bases between them. CDR3 bases: TGTGCCTGGAGTGTGATTTTGACAGACCAAGCTTTCTTT. This translates into CAWSVILTDQAFF.

As regards this clone: Other DNA sequences from this sample encode an identical CDR3 as well. The chain recombines TRBV18 with TRBJ2-4, with 13 bases that match TRBD2. J gave up 6 bases and V 4 bases, and 6 bases lay outside the gene matches. Per the germline V gene, CDR1 is KGHSH and CDR2 is LQKENI. The CDR3 length is 16 residues. CDR3 nucleotides: TGTGCCAGCTCACTCGGGACTAGCGGGACAGGAAACATTCAGTACTTC. Amino acids: CASSLGTSGTGNIQYF.

As DNA, the CDR3 is TGTGCCAGCAGTTTCTCGACTAGATACAATGAGCAGTTCTTC. Protein product: CASSFSTRYNEQFF. J is TRBJ2-1 and V is TRBV6-5, with D perhaps matching TRBD2 (6 bases). Germline loops: CDR1 MNHEY, CDR2 SVGAGI. Trimming took 4 bases from V and 4 from J, leaving 11 bases between them. CDR3 length: 14 amino acids.

As to this clone: Other DNA sequences of this sample code for an identical CDR3. The chain combines TRBV30 with TRBJ1-1, with no clear D. Trimming cost V 5 bases and J 1 base, with 8 bases left between them. This CDR3 has 12 residues. CDR1 is GTSNPN and CDR2 is SVGIG in the germline V gene (reference sequence). The CDR3 loop is CAWGRGNTEAFF. In DNA form, the CDR3 reads TGTGCCTGGGGCCGCGGGAACACTGAAGCTTTCTTT. The whole variable domain, remainder taken from reference TRBV30 and TRBJ1-1, is SQTIHQWPATLVQPVGSPLSLECTVEGTSNPNLYWYRQAAGRGLQLLFYSVGIGQISSEVPQNLSASRPQDRQFILSSKKLLLSDSGFYLCAWGRGNTEAFFGQGTRLTVV.

The CDR3 DNA is TGTGCCAGCAGCCTACAGACAGGGACCCTTCTGGGGGAGCAGTTCTTC. Its translation is CASSLQTGTLLGEQFF. The chain uses TRBV7-9 and TRBJ2-1; 7 nucleotides line up with TRBD1. After removal of 5 bases from V and 10 bases from J, the junction contained 17 bases not matched to a gene. The CDR3 is made up of 16 amino acids. Germline values: CDR1 SEHNR, CDR2 FQNEAQ (reference sequence).

J is TRBJ2-1 and V is TRBV10-3; weak D call: TRBD2 (6 bases). CDR3 size: 16 residues. The germline V gene encodes CDR1 ENHRY and CDR2 SYGVKD. Trimming took off 6 bases at V and 0 bases at J, with 15 bases between the two ends. CDR3 loop: CAISPGTSSSYNEQFF. In DNA, the CDR3 is TGTGCCATCAGCCCCGGGACTTCAAGCTCCTACAATGAGCAGTTCTTC.

This rearrangement joins TRBV28 to TRBJ2-2; D is uncertain. Trimming stripped 2 bases from V and 1 base from J, with 14 bases between. There are 17 residues in the CDR3. The germline V gene encodes CDR1 MDHEN and CDR2 SYDVKM. The CDR3, as DNA: TGTGCCAGCAGTTTACCCTTTGGGCTGATGAACACCGGGGAGCTGTTTTTT. Its protein is CASSLPFGLMNTGELFF.

This rearrangement joins TRBV5-1 to TRBJ2-5, with D possibly matching TRBD1 (6 bases). V was shortened by 0 bases and J by 5 bases, with 11 bases between the two germline ends. In germline, CDR1 is SGHRS, CDR2 YFSETQ. This CDR3 is built from 14 residues. The CDR3 DNA is TGCGCCAGCAGCTTGGAACCCCAGGGGGAGACCCAGTACTTC. Translated: CASSLEPQGETQYF. The full variable domain, rest sourced from reference TRBV5-1 and TRBJ2-5, is KAGVTQTPRYLIKTRGQQVTLSCSPISGHRSVSWYQQTPGQGLQFLFEYFSETQRNKGNFPGRFSGRQFSNSRSEMNVSTLELGDSALYLCASSLEPQGETQYFGPGTRLLVL.

The chain carries TRBV28 and TRBJ2-1; 11 bases fit TRBD2. The CDR3 covers 15 residues. CDR1 is MDHEN and CDR2 is SYDVKM in the germline V gene. Unmatched junction bases numbered 6, after V lost 5 bases and J lost 6 bases. CDR3 DNA: TGTGCCAGCAGTAACGTAGCGGGAGGGCCCAATGAGCAGTTCTTC. Amino acid sequence: CASSNVAGGPNEQFF.

This chain links TRBV27 with TRBJ1-1; no firm D call. V was clipped by 8 bases and J by 1 base, with 14 bases between them. The CDR3 has 14 amino acids. Germline assignment: CDR1 MNHEY and CDR2 SMNVEV (reference sequence). The CDR3 bases are TGTGCCAGCTCACCCTACCATGGGAACACTGAAGCTTTCTTT. Protein sequence: CASSPYHGNTEAFF.

The CDR3 DNA is TGCAGCGTAGTCCTTCGAGACTATGGCTACACCTTC. Its translation: CSVVLRDYGYTF. The rearrangement links TRBV29-1 to TRBJ1-2; D gene ambiguous. Deletions cut 6 bases from V and 3 bases from J, with 11 bases between. This CDR3 region has 12 residues. Germline assignment: CDR1 SQVTM and CDR2 ANQGSEA.

This clone was seen only once. The gene calls are TRBV28 and TRBJ1-5; D is undetermined. V lost 2 bases and J lost 7, with 18 bases in between. This CDR3 is 16 amino acids long. In germline, CDR1 is MDHEN, CDR2 SYDVKM. The CDR3 nucleotides read TGTGCCAGCAGTTTAAGTAGACCCACGACGGGGCAGCCCCAGCATTTT. Translating gives CASSLSRPTTGQPQHF.

The genes are TRBV11-3 and TRBJ2-7; perhaps D is TRBD1 or TRBD2 (5 bases each). CDR3 length: 14 residues. The germline V and J ends were trimmed by 0 bases and 8 bases, with 14 bases remaining between them. Per germline, CDR1 SGHNT and CDR2 YENEEA. CDR3 protein: CASSLESTGTQQYF. The DNA of the CDR3 is TGTGCCAGCAGCTTAGAATCGACGGGGACCCAGCAGTACTTC.

V usage is TRBV5-1 and J usage is TRBJ2-2; 9 positions match TRBD1. After removal of 6 bases from V and 1 base from J, the junction contained 7 bases not matched to a gene. CDR3 size: 16 residues. Germline V CDR1 and CDR2: SGHRS, YFSETQ. The CDR3 protein is CASTTQGQGNTGELFF. For the CDR3, the DNA is TGCGCCAGCACTACCCAGGGACAGGGGAACACCGGGGAGCTGTTTTTT.

The chain employs TRBV5-5 and TRBJ2-7; D is unresolved. Per the germline V gene, CDR1 is SGHKS and CDR2 is YYEKEE (reference sequence). The V and J ends lost 0 bases and 7 bases respectively, with 11 bases between them. This CDR3 comprises 13 residues. CDR3: CASSLEDLREQYF. DNA for the CDR3: TGTGCCAGCAGCTTGGAAGATCTGCGGGAGCAGTACTTC.

V and J are TRBV5-1 and TRBJ2-1; 14 nucleotides agree with TRBD2. CDR1 is SGHRS, CDR2 YFSETQ, per germline. This CDR3 has 16 residues. V lost 7 bases to trimming and J lost 4 bases; unmatched junction nucleotides: 7. CDR3 protein: CASGGTSGSLYNEQFF. CDR3 coding DNA: TGCGCCAGCGGGGGGACTAGCGGGAGTTTATACAATGAGCAGTTCTTC.

The V and J genes are TRBV5-1 and TRBJ2-7; 8 bases match TRBD2. This CDR3 region has 15 residues. Germline trimming cut 0 bases from V and 2 bases from J; bases unmatched to any gene: 4. The germline V gene has CDR1 SGHRS and CDR2 YFSETQ. CDR3 sequence reads: CASSLELAVPYEQYF. CDR3 nucleotide sequence: TGCGCCAGCAGCTTGGAACTAGCGGTACCCTACGAGCAGTACTTC.

The chain employs TRBV11-2 and TRBJ2-3, with 8 bases that match TRBD2. Germline-derived CDR1 and CDR2 are SGHAT and FQNNGV. CDR3 length equals 16 residues. With V trimmed by 3 bases and J by 4 bases, 9 bases remained unmatched. DNA for the CDR3: TGTGCCAGCAGCTTGATCACCGGGAGGGGGGCAGATACGCAGTATTTT. Its protein is CASSLITGRGADTQYF. Drawing the rest from reference TRBV11-2 and TRBJ2-3, the complete variable domain is EAGVAQSPRYKIIEKRQSVAFWCNPISGHATLYWYQQILGQGPKLLIQFQNNGVVDDSQLPKDRFSAERLKGVDSTLKIQPAKLEDSAVYLCASSLITGRGADTQYFGPGTRLTVL.

This clone occurred a few times. The same CDR3 can be traced to other DNA sequences in this sample. This sequence joins TRBV7-3 and TRBJ1-1; D is perhaps TRBD1 (5 bases). The germline V gene encodes CDR1 SGHTA and CDR2 FQGTGA. V was trimmed by 4 bases and J by 1 base, leaving 10 bases between them. The CDR3 covers 14 residues. CDR3 region: CASSSGTANTEAFF. The CDR3 DNA follows: TGTGCCAGCAGCTCCGGGACGGCGAACACTGAAGCTTTCTTT.